The 29 T cell receptor beta chains listed next were all sequenced from one sample in a study of shared clonotypes between healthy human individuals. Libraries were prepared by immunoSEQ multiplex PCR; TCRdb keeps only in-frame clonotypes and omits some of them. The data show 2,500,000 or so clones, with 85% to 95% seen just once and around 0.14% held by the top ten. Sequencing was performed on naive CD4+ T cells sorted from blood. The subset denotes: CD45RA+ positively selected. These receptors came from a man younger than 30 in good health.

The V and J genes are TRBV5-1 and TRBJ1-2; D possibly corresponds to TRBD1 (5 bases). The germline CDR1 and CDR2 sequences are SGHRS and YFSETQ. V was clipped by 4 bases and J by 3 bases, with 16 bases between them. The CDR3 totals 15 residues. For the CDR3, the DNA is TGCGCCAGCAGCCTCGGGGGTGGCAGTGACTATGGCTACACCTTC. It specifies CASSLGGGSDYGYTF. Full variable domain (remainder filled in from reference TRBV5-1 and TRBJ1-2): KAGVTQTPRYLIKTRGQQVTLSCSPISGHRSVSWYQQTPGQGLQFLFEYFSETQRNKGNFPGRFSGRQFSNSRSEMNVSTLELGDSALYLCASSLGGGSDYGYTFGSGTRLTVV.

This chain joins TRBV10-3 and TRBJ1-2; D might be TRBD1 (5 bases). CDR1 and CDR2 from the germline V gene are ENHRY and SYGVKD. The CDR3 loop spans 13 amino acids. V was cut by 9 bases and J by 3 bases, with 14 bases left in between. CDR3 region: CAIGQGRDYGYTF. The DNA for the CDR3 is TGTGCCATAGGACAAGGGAGGGACTATGGCTACACCTTC.

The V call is TRBV6-5, the J call TRBJ2-7; D might be TRBD1 or TRBD2, each matching 5 bases. Looked up from germline, CDR1 is MNHEY and CDR2 is SVGAGI. CDR3 size: 14 residues. The V end lost 6 bases, the J end lost 3 bases, and 15 bases lay between the germline ends. The CDR3, as DNA: TGTGCCAGCAGAACAAGGGACCCAAACTACGAGCAGTACTTC. Its protein is CASRTRDPNYEQYF.

This chain's CDR3 is CASSFGSNTGELFF. CDR3 DNA sequence: TGTGCCAGCAGCTTCGGATCAAACACCGGGGAGCTGTTTTTT. The chain is built from TRBV5-4 and TRBJ2-2; D call uncertain. V was cut by 2 bases and J by 2 bases, with 7 bases left in between. Germline assignment: CDR1 SGHNT and CDR2 YYREEE (reference sequence). This CDR3 comprises 14 residues.

In the case of this clone: The same CDR3 is also encoded by other DNA sequences in this sample. In DNA form, the CDR3 reads TGTGCCAGCAGTTACTCTGGACAGGGATACAATGAGCAGTTCTTC. Its translation is CASSYSGQGYNEQFF. This sequence joins TRBV6-5 and TRBJ2-1; the match to TRBD1 covers 8 bases. The CDR3 covers 15 residues. CDR1 MNHEY and CDR2 SVGAGI come from the germline V gene. The V segment lost 0 bases and the J segment 4 bases; nucleotides outside the gene matches: 2.

The rearrangement links TRBV6-5 to TRBJ1-2; 8 bases line up with TRBD1. The V segment lost 6 bases and the J segment 6 bases; nucleotides outside the gene matches: 9. From germline, CDR1 is MNHEY and CDR2 SVGAGI. The CDR3 runs 14 residues. In DNA form, the CDR3 reads TGTGCCAGCAGGAGGACAGGGCTTCTGGATGGCTACACCTTC. This sequence encodes CASRRTGLLDGYTF.

To note about this clone: The same CDR3 also results from other DNA sequences found in this sample. The V call is TRBV30, the J call TRBJ2-5; TRBD1 aligns across 7 bases. CDR3 length: 13 residues. The J segment lost 7 bases and the V segment lost 3 bases, leaving 8 bases of the junction unmatched. CDR1 is GTSNPN, CDR2 SVGIG, per germline (reference sequence). The CDR3 region has the DNA TGTGCCTGGAGCGTAGGGGGCTCAGGGACCCAGTACTTC. Translated, it gives CAWSVGGSGTQYF.

The rearrangement links TRBV4-1 to TRBJ1-4; 8 bases are shared with TRBD1. The CDR3 spans 16 residues. The V gene end was trimmed by 0 bases and the J gene end by 8 bases; junction bases not matched to a gene: 8. Germline CDR1 is MGHRA and CDR2 is YSYEKL. The CDR3: CASSQDRQGAGEKLFF. The CDR3 DNA sequence: TGCGCCAGCAGCCAAGATAGGCAGGGGGCGGGGGAAAAACTGTTTTTT.

The gene calls are TRBV5-6 and TRBJ1-5, with unresolved D. The CDR3 length is 15 residues. The V end was cut by 0 bases, the J end by 1 base, with 8 bases between. CDR1 and CDR2 from the germline V gene are SGHDT and YYEEEE. The DNA for the CDR3 is TGTGCCAGCAGCTTGGGTGACATGAGCAATCAGCCCCAGCATTTT. This gives the protein CASSLGDMSNQPQHF. Complete variable domain (other parts from reference TRBV5-6 and TRBJ1-5): DAGVTQSPTHLIKTRGQQVTLRCSPKSGHDTVSWYQQALGQGPQFIFQYYEEEERQRGNFPDRFSGHQFPNYSSELNVNALLLGDSALYLCASSLGDMSNQPQHFGDGTRLSIL.

Turning to this clone: One end of the junction varies from germline; a read error may be responsible. J is TRBJ1-1 and V is TRBV6-5, with TRBD1 matching over 8 bases. The CDR3 has 15 residues. Germline V CDR1 and CDR2: MNHEY, SVGAGI. CDR3 DNA sequence: TGTGCCAGCAGTTACCTTAGGACAGGGAACCCTGAAGCTTTCTTT. Protein: CASSYLRTGNPEAFF.

The rearrangement joins TRBV6-5 to TRBJ1-2; 10 bases are a match to TRBD1. From germline, CDR1 is MNHEY and CDR2 SVGAGI. This CDR3 is 14 amino acids long. The trim removed 6 bases at V and 6 bases at J, leaving 7 bases unmatched. Here the CDR3 reads CASSSGQGLNGYTF. The CDR3 nucleotides are TGTGCCAGCAGCTCGGGACAGGGGCTTAATGGCTACACCTTC.

This clone has just one count. The chain carries TRBV4-1 and TRBJ2-3; TRBD1 matches 8 bases. With V trimmed by 5 bases and J by 2 bases, 6 bases remained unmatched. The CDR3 totals 15 residues. Germline CDR1 is MGHRA and CDR2 is YSYEKL. The CDR3: CASSAQGAATDTQYF. The CDR3 DNA sequence: TGCGCCAGCAGCGCGCAGGGGGCGGCCACAGATACGCAGTATTTT.

This sequence joins TRBV5-1 and TRBJ1-3; no firm D call. The CDR3 spans 16 residues. Germline V CDR1 and CDR2: SGHRS, YFSETQ. V was pared by 4 bases and J by 2 bases, with 16 bases between. CDR3 in amino acids: CASSGVFGEAGNTIYF. The CDR3 DNA sequence: TGCGCCAGCAGCGGAGTTTTCGGGGAAGCTGGAAACACCATATATTTT.

The V and J genes are TRBV5-1 and TRBJ2-7; 10 nucleotides line up with TRBD2. The CDR3 runs to 17 residues. With 0 bases clipped from V and 6 bases from J, the junction kept 12 bases outside the gene matches. In germline, CDR1 is SGHRS, CDR2 YFSETQ. The CDR3 here is CASSLEVAGGVVTEQYF. In nucleotides, the CDR3 is TGCGCCAGCAGCTTGGAAGTAGCGGGAGGAGTCGTCACCGAGCAGTACTTC.

J is TRBJ1-5 and V is TRBV12-5, with D perhaps TRBD1 (5 bases). Trimming left V 7 bases short and J 4 bases short, with 14 bases between. This CDR3 region has 14 residues. Germline CDR1 LGHNT, CDR2 FRNRAP. As DNA, the CDR3 is TGTGCTAGTGCCGTCCCTGACAGAAATCAGCCCCAGCATTTT. Translation gives CASAVPDRNQPQHF.

V gene TRBV19 combines with J gene TRBJ2-2; D is possibly TRBD1 (6 bases). V gave up 3 bases and J gave up 4 bases, with 12 bases separating them. The germline CDR1 and CDR2 sequences are LNHDA and SQIVND (reference sequence). This CDR3 is 15 amino acids long. CDR3 in DNA: TGTGCCAGTAGTATGACAGGATTCGGCACCGGGGAGCTGTTTTTT. Amino acids: CASSMTGFGTGELFF.

This chain uses TRBV28 with TRBJ1-3; 7 positions match TRBD1. The CDR3 contains 14 residues. CDR1 is MDHEN, CDR2 SYDVKM, per germline. J gave up 5 bases and V 5 bases, and 6 bases lay outside the gene matches. CDR3 coding DNA: TGTGCCAGCAGTCCCCGGGACAGTAGAAACACCATATATTTT. It is translated as CASSPRDSRNTIYF.

With regard to this clone: Different DNA sequences within this sample yield the same CDR3. The rearrangement links TRBV4-1 to TRBJ1-5; D unresolved. CDR1 is MGHRA, CDR2 YSYEKL, per germline. V gave up 1 base and J gave up 5 bases, with 6 bases separating them. The CDR3 runs to 13 residues. CDR3 sequence reads: CASSQGVDQPQHF. The CDR3 bases are TGCGCCAGCAGCCAAGGGGTAGATCAGCCCCAGCATTTT.

With respect to this clone: This sample also contains other DNA sequences that code for the same CDR3. The rearrangement links TRBV7-9 to TRBJ2-6; D unclear. Looked up from germline, CDR1 is SEHNR and CDR2 is FQNEAQ (reference sequence). The CDR3 is 15 residues long. Trimming took off 1 base at V and 0 bases at J, with 4 bases between the two ends. The CDR3 protein is CASSLGTSGANVLTF. The CDR3 coding sequence is TGTGCCAGCAGCTTAGGAACCTCTGGGGCCAACGTCCTGACTTTC.

CDR3 loop: CSVSQGAISPLHF. The CDR3 DNA follows: TGCAGCGTCTCACAGGGGGCCATTTCACCCCTCCACTTT. The V call is TRBV29-1, the J call TRBJ1-6; 9 bases map to TRBD1. The trim removed 6 bases at V and 9 bases at J, leaving 6 bases unmatched. CDR1 and CDR2 from the germline V gene are SQVTM and ANQGSEA. The CDR3 extends over 13 amino acids. The whole variable domain, filled in from reference TRBV29-1 and TRBJ1-6, reads SAVISQKPSRDICQRGTSLTIQCQVDSQVTMMFWYRQQPGQSLTLIATANQGSEATYESGFVIDKFPISRPNLTFSTLTVSNMSPEDSSIYLCSVSQGAISPLHFGNGTRLTVT.

The chain has TRBV2 and TRBJ2-1; 9 nucleotides match TRBD2. J was trimmed by 12 bases and V by 5 bases; bases with no gene match: 8. CDR1 SNHLY and CDR2 FYNNEI come from the germline V gene. CDR3 length: 13 residues. The CDR3 DNA reads as TGTGCCAGCAGTCTTAGCGGGGGCGGTGGGCAGTTCTTC. The encoded protein is CASSLSGGGGQFF.

This clone was seen only once. The chain employs TRBV7-8 and TRBJ1-2, with TRBD1 matching 11 bases. Germline loops: CDR1 SGHVS, CDR2 FQNEAQ. This CDR3 is built from 16 residues. With V trimmed by 0 bases and J by 6 bases, 6 bases remained unmatched. For the CDR3, the DNA is TGTGCCAGCAGCTTAGCCTCGGACAGGGGGCGGCATGGCTACACCTTC. It specifies CASSLASDRGRHGYTF. The full variable domain, rest sourced from reference TRBV7-8 and TRBJ1-2, is GAGVSQSPRYKVAKRGQDVALRCDPISGHVSLFWYQQALGQGPEFLTYFQNEAQLDKSGLPSDRFFAERPEGSVSTLKIQRTQQEDSAVYLCASSLASDRGRHGYTFGSGTRLTVV.

The V and J genes are TRBV27 and TRBJ2-2; TRBD2 matches 12 bases. The CDR3 sequence is 15 residues long. Per the germline V gene, CDR1 is MNHEY and CDR2 is SMNVEV (reference sequence). With V trimmed by 2 bases and J by 6 bases, 1 base remained unmatched. CDR3 sequence (DNA): TGTGCCAGCAGTTTACGACTAGCGGGAGCCGGGGAGCTGTTTTTT. Translation gives CASSLRLAGAGELFF.

The CDR3 DNA follows: TGTGCCAGCAGCCCAGGAGGGCGGGATGGCTACACCTTC. It codes for CASSPGGRDGYTF. J is TRBJ1-2 and V is TRBV28; no firm D call. Trimming pared 6 bases from V and 6 bases from J, leaving 14 bases between. Germline V gene lookup returns CDR1 MDHEN and CDR2 SYDVKM. The CDR3 runs 13 residues.

This chain connects TRBV5-1 to TRBJ1-6; a possible D gene is TRBD1 (6 bases). The CDR3 consists of 16 residues. V was trimmed by 3 bases and J by 3 bases, leaving 13 bases between them. The germline CDR1 and CDR2 sequences are SGHRS and YFSETQ. CDR3 sequence (DNA): TGCGCCAGCAGCTATCGGGGGGCAGGCTATAATTCACCCCTCCACTTT. Translation gives CASSYRGAGYNSPLHF. Using reference TRBV5-1 and TRBJ1-6 for the parts outside the CDR3, the full variable domain is KAGVTQTPRYLIKTRGQQVTLSCSPISGHRSVSWYQQTPGQGLQFLFEYFSETQRNKGNFPGRFSGRQFSNSRSEMNVSTLELGDSALYLCASSYRGAGYNSPLHFGNGTRLTVT.

V is TRBV6-5 and J is TRBJ1-1, with D unresolved. Germline V gene data show CDR1 as MNHEY and CDR2 as SVGAGI. With 4 bases removed from V and 1 base from J, the gap between germline ends came to 10 bases. This CDR3 has 14 residues. This chain's CDR3 is CASSSPGKNTEAFF. The CDR3 region has the DNA TGTGCCAGCAGTTCTCCGGGAAAGAACACTGAAGCTTTCTTT.

The J gene is TRBJ1-2, the V gene TRBV28; TRBD1 agrees at 8 bases. V shed 5 bases, J shed 4 bases, and the junction held 9 bases outside the gene matches. CDR1 is MDHEN, CDR2 SYDVKM, per germline. This CDR3 has 15 amino acids. The CDR3 sequence: CASSPSTGTGYGYTF. CDR3 DNA: TGTGCCAGCAGTCCAAGCACCGGGACAGGCTATGGCTACACCTTC.

A note on this clone: Other DNA sequences of this sample code for an identical CDR3. The chain links TRBV5-1 to TRBJ1-1; 7 nucleotides line up with TRBD1. CDR3 length: 15 residues. V was pared by 0 bases and J by 0 bases, with 2 bases of the junction left unmatched. Germline V gene lookup returns CDR1 SGHRS and CDR2 YFSETQ. DNA for the CDR3: TGCGCCAGCAGCTTGGGGACAGGTATGAACACTGAAGCTTTCTTT. Residues: CASSLGTGMNTEAFF.

The chain links TRBV5-4 to TRBJ1-2, with D possibly matching TRBD1 (5 bases). The CDR3 covers 13 residues. Trimming stripped 2 bases from V and 8 bases from J, with 13 bases between. Germline CDR1 SGHNT, CDR2 YYREEE (reference sequence). In nucleotides, the CDR3 is TGTGCCAGCAGCTTCCGGGACTCAGGGGGCTACACCTTC. Translating it yields CASSFRDSGGYTF.